These T cell receptor beta chains were read from a single sample in a study of T cell repertoires in cytomegalovirus infection. TCRdb recomputed calls from the reads with MiXCR, one row per CDR3 protein. Of approximately 700,000 distinct CDR3 sequences listed, about 40% were seen once; the top ten hold under 3%. The source material was PBMCs. These TCRs come from a human donor in good health (CMV status not recorded). Some clones in this sample may be carry-over from other donors' samples. CDR3s include the opening cysteine and the closing phenylalanine or tryptophan. D genes are given only for firm matches. Not all rows give a size; the values are once, few, many and, for expanded clones, a class.

DNA: TGTGCCATCAGTGAGCCGACTGGGGCAATACAGGGACATAGCAATCAGCCCCAGCATTTT; CDR3: CAISEPTGAIQGHSNQPQHF; V: TRBV10-3; D: NA; J: TRBJ1-5; size: NA
DNA: TGTGCCAGCAGCTCCCCGGGCGGGGGGGACTCCTACAATGAGCAGTTCTTC; CDR3: CASSSPGGGDSYNEQFF; V: TRBV7-8; D: TRBD2; J: TRBJ2-1; size: many
DNA: TGTGCCAGCGAATGGGGCTCGCACGAGCAGTACTTC; CDR3: CASEWGSHEQYF; V: TRBV25-1; D: NA; J: TRBJ2-7; size: few
DNA: TGTGCCAGCAGCCGAATAGGGGGGGAGCAGTACTTC; CDR3: CASSRIGGEQYF; V: TRBV7-2; D: NA; J: TRBJ2-7; size: few
DNA: TGTGCCAGCAGCCATCCGGGACAGGGGCGGCCTGAAGCTTTCTTT; CDR3: CASSHPGQGRPEAFF; V: TRBV7-9; D: TRBD1; J: TRBJ1-1; size: NA
DNA: TGCAGCGCTGACCACAGGGCGGGGAGCACTGAAGCTTTCTTT; CDR3: CSADHRAGSTEAFF; V: TRBV29-1; D: NA; J: TRBJ1-1; size: NA
DNA: TGCAGTGCTAGGCGGGACAGGCGATCTAACTATGGCTACACCTTC; CDR3: CSARRDRRSNYGYTF; V: TRBV20-1; D: TRBD1; J: TRBJ1-2; size: few
DNA: TGTGCCAGCAGCGAAGGACAGGTGCGCAATACGCAGTATTTT; CDR3: CASSEGQVRNTQYF; V: TRBV11-3; D: TRBD1; J: TRBJ2-3; size: NA
DNA: TGTGCCACCAGTGATTTGCAGTCTGGCGGGGAGCTGTTTTTT; CDR3: CATSDLQSGGELFF; V: TRBV24-1; D: NA; J: TRBJ2-2; size: few
DNA: TGTGCCAGCAGCTCGAGGGGAGCCCCCTACAATGAGCAGTTCTTC; CDR3: CASSSRGAPYNEQFF; V: TRBV7-6; D: NA; J: TRBJ2-1; size: NA
DNA: TGTGCCAGCAGCTTATGGGGACTAGCAGCCTACGAGCAGTACTTC; CDR3: CASSLWGLAAYEQYF; V: TRBV7-2; D: TRBD2; J: TRBJ2-7; size: medium-sized
DNA: TGTGCCAGCAGTTTTGAAACTAGCGGGAGAGCGTCTAGCACAGATACGCAGTATTTT; CDR3: CASSFETSGRASSTDTQYF; V: TRBV28; D: TRBD2; J: TRBJ2-3; size: many
DNA: TGTGCCAGCAGCTTAGGCTACAGTGATCAGCCCCAGCATTTT; CDR3: CASSLGYSDQPQHF; V: TRBV11-2; D: NA; J: TRBJ1-5; size: NA
DNA: TGTGCCAGCAGTTTCTACGTAGGGGGGGAGGGCCGCGAGACCCAGTACTTC; CDR3: CASSFYVGGEGRETQYF; V: TRBV12-3/TRBV12-4; D: NA; J: TRBJ2-5; size: few
DNA: TGTGCCACCAGCAGAGGATCCAGCGGGGGGTACCAAGAGACCCAGTACTTC; CDR3: CATSRGSSGGYQETQYF; V: TRBV15; D: TRBD2; J: TRBJ2-5; size: NA
DNA: TGTGCCAGCAGTGCATTACGGATCTCTGGGGCCAACGTCCTGACTTTC; CDR3: CASSALRISGANVLTF; V: TRBV6-8; D: NA; J: TRBJ2-6; size: NA
DNA: TGTGCCAGCAGCTTAGAAGTCATGGTGGAGACCCAGTACTTC; CDR3: CASSLEVMVETQYF; V: TRBV7-9; D: NA; J: TRBJ2-5; size: few
DNA: TGTGCCAGCTCACCACAGGCCCCAAGCCATAGCAATCAGCCCCAGCATTTT; CDR3: CASSPQAPSHSNQPQHF; V: TRBV18; D: NA; J: TRBJ1-5; size: NA
DNA: TGTGCCAGCAGCCTTACTATGGAGGAGTCACCCCTCCACTTT; CDR3: CASSLTMEESPLHF; V: TRBV9; D: NA; J: TRBJ1-6; size: few
DNA: TGTGCCAGCAGCCTAGGTGGGAACACCCCACGGCGGGAGTATGGCTACACCTTC; CDR3: CASSLGGNTPRREYGYTF; V: TRBV7-9; D: NA; J: TRBJ1-2; size: few
DNA: TGCAGCGTTGAAGAGGGAAGGGGATACGCCATCAATCAGCCCCAGCATTTT; CDR3: CSVEEGRGYAINQPQHF; V: TRBV29-1; D: NA; J: TRBJ1-5; size: few
DNA: TGTGCCACCAGCAGAGATCTCGCTAGCGGGGGCGCAGATACGCAGTATTTT; CDR3: CATSRDLASGGADTQYF; V: TRBV15; D: TRBD2; J: TRBJ2-3; size: NA
DNA: TGCGCCAGCAGGTGGACATCCGCCTACGAGCAGTACTTC; CDR3: CASRWTSAYEQYF; V: TRBV5-1; D: NA; J: TRBJ2-7; size: few
DNA: TGTGCCAGCAGCCGACGAGGAACGTGGGGGGCGAAAGTGGGTGGCTACACCTTC; CDR3: CASSRRGTWGAKVGGYTF; V: TRBV6-6; D: NA; J: TRBJ1-2; size: NA
DNA: TGTGCCAGCAGCTTACGAGGTCGGTGGACTGGGCACCAAGAGACCCAGTACTTC; CDR3: CASSLRGRWTGHQETQYF; V: TRBV7-2; D: NA; J: TRBJ2-5; size: NA
DNA: TGTGCCAGTAGTTTCGGCGGAGGGGGCCAAGATACGCAGTATTTT; CDR3: CASSFGGGGQDTQYF; V: TRBV19; D: NA; J: TRBJ2-3; size: few
DNA: TGCAGCGCCGATATTCGCTCCTACGAGCAGTACTTC; CDR3: CSADIRSYEQYF; V: TRBV29-1; D: NA; J: TRBJ2-7; size: NA
DNA: TGTGCCAGCAGTGGAGGCCGGACTGGAATCTACAATGAGCAGTTCTTC; CDR3: CASSGGRTGIYNEQFF; V: TRBV12-3/TRBV12-4; D: NA; J: TRBJ2-1; size: few
DNA: TGTGCCAGCAGTTTTTTAATGAACTCCTACGAGCAGTACTTC; CDR3: CASSFLMNSYEQYF; V: TRBV28; D: NA; J: TRBJ2-7; size: NA
DNA: TGTGCCAGCAGTTTACCCGGACAGGCAATCTACGAGCAGTACTTC; CDR3: CASSLPGQAIYEQYF; V: TRBV28; D: TRBD1; J: TRBJ2-7; size: few
DNA: TGCAGTGCTAGACCGTACGTAGCGGGAGCTTCCCAGTTCCGTGGCGAGCAGTACTTC; CDR3: CSARPYVAGASQFRGEQYF; V: TRBV20-1; D: TRBD2; J: TRBJ2-7; size: many
DNA: TGCAGCGTCGTAGGACAGCTGTTGAACACTGAAGCTTTCTTT; CDR3: CSVVGQLLNTEAFF; V: TRBV29-1; D: NA; J: TRBJ1-1; size: few
DNA: TGTGCCACCAGGGTCGATCCGGGACTAGCCGACACAGATACGCAGTATTTT; CDR3: CATRVDPGLADTDTQYF; V: TRBV15; D: TRBD2; J: TRBJ2-3; size: few
DNA: TGTGCCAGCAGCTTACAGGCGGCGCCAGAGACCCAGTACTTC; CDR3: CASSLQAAPETQYF; V: TRBV7-2; D: NA; J: TRBJ2-5; size: many
DNA: TGTGCCAGCTTGGGTGGGACAGGACCCTACGAGCAGTACTTC; CDR3: CASLGGTGPYEQYF; V: TRBV19; D: TRBD1; J: TRBJ2-7; size: NA